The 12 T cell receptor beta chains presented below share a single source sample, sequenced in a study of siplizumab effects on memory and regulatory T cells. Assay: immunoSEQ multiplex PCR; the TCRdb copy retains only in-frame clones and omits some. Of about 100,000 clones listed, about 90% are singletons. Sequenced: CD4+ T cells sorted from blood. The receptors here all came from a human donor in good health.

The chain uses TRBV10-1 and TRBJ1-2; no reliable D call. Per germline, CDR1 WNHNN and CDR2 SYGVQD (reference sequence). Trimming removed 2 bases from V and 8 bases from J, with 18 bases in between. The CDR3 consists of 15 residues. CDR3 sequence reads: CASSEPNPRVGGYTF. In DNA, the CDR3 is TGCGCCAGCAGTGAGCCGAATCCTCGGGTCGGGGGCTACACCTTC.

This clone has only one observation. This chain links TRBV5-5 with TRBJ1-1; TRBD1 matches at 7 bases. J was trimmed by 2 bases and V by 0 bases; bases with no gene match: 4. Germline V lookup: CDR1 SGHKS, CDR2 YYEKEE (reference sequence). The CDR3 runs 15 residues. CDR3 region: CASSLAGTANTEAFF. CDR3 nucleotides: TGTGCCAGCAGCTTGGCCGGGACAGCCAACACTGAAGCTTTCTTT.

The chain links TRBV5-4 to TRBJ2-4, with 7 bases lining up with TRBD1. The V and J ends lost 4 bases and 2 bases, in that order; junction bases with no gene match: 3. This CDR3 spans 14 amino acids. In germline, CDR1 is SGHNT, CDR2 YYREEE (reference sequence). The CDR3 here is CASSAGGSKNIQYF. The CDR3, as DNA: TGTGCCAGCAGCGCAGGGGGATCCAAAAACATTCAGTACTTC.

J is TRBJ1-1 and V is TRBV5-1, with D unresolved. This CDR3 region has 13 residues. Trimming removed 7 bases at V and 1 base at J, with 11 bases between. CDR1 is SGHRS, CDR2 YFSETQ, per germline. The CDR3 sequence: CASWGQPNTEAFF. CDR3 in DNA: TGCGCCAGCTGGGGTCAACCGAACACTGAAGCTTTCTTT.

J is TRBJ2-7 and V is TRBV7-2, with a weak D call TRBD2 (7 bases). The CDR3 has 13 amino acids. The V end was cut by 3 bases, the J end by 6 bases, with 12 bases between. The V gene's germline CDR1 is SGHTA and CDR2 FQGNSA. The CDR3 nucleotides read TGTGCCAGCAGCTTCTGGGGGGGCGGCGAGCAGTACTTC. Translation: CASSFWGGGEQYF.

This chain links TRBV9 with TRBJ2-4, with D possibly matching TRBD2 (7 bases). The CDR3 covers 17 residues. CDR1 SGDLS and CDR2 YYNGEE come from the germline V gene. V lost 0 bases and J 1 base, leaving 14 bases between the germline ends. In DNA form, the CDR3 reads TGTGCCAGCAGCGTAGGCTGGGGGGGGGCGGCCAAAAACATTCAGTACTTC. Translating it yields CASSVGWGGAAKNIQYF.

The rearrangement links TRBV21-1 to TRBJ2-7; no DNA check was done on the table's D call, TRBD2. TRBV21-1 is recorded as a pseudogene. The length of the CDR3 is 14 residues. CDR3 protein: CASSNGGRSYEQYF. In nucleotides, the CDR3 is TGTGCCAGCAGCAATGGAGGCCGATCCTACGAGCAGTACTTC.

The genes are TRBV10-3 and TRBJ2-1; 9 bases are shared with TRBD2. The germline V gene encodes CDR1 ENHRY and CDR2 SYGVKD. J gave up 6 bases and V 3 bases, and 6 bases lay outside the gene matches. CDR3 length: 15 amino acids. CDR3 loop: CAISERLAVFNEQFF. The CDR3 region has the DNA TGTGCCATCAGTGAAAGACTAGCGGTTTTCAATGAGCAGTTCTTC.

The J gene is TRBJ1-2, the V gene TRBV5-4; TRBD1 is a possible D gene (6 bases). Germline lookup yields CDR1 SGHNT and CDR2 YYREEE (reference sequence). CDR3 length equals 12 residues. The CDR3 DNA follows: TGTGTCGTACAGGGTGAGGGGTATGGCTACACCTTC. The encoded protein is CVVQGEGYGYTF.

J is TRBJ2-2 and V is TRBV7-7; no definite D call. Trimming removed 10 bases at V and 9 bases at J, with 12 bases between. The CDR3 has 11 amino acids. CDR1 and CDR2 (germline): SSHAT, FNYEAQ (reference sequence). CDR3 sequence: CATKVNRELFF. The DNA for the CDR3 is TGTGCCACCAAGGTCAACAGGGAGCTGTTTTTT.

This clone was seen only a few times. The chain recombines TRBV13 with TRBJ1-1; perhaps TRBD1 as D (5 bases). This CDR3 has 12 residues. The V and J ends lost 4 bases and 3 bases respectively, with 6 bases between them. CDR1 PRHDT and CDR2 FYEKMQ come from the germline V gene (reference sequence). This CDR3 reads CASSSRDTEAFF. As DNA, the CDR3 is TGTGCCAGCAGCTCCAGGGACACTGAAGCTTTCTTT.

This chain's CDR3 is CASSLRGGETQYF. CDR3 coding DNA: TGTGCCAGCAGCTTAAGAGGGGGAGAGACCCAGTACTTC. The chain combines TRBV7-9 with TRBJ2-5; tentative D call: TRBD1 (6 bases). Looked up from germline, CDR1 is SEHNR and CDR2 is FQNEAQ (reference sequence). V lost 2 bases to trimming and J lost 4 bases, with 8 bases between them. The CDR3 is 13 amino acids.